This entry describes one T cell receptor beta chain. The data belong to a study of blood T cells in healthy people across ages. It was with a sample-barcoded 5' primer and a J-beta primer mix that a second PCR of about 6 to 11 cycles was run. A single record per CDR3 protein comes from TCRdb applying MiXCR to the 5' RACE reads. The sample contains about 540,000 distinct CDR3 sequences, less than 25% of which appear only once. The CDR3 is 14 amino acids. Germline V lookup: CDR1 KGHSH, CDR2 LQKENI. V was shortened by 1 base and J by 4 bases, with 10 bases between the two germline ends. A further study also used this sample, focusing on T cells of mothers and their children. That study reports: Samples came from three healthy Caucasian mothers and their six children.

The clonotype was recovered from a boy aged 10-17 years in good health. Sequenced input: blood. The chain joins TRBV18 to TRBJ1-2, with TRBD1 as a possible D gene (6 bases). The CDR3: CASSPQDSSYGYTF. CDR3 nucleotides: TGTGCCAGCTCACCACAGGACAGCAGCTATGGCTACACCTTC.